This TCR beta chain was obtained from a study of T cells in Graves' hyperthyroidism and ophthalmopathy. Study-wide results and caveats: Appearing also in blood were most of the thyroid clonotypes expanded above 0.001.

The CDR3 totals 12 residues. Trimming pared 7 bases from V and 3 bases from J, leaving 7 bases between. CDR1 is ENHRY and CDR2 is SYGVKD in the germline V gene. Turning to this clonotype: As yet, its antigen is unknown.

RNA transcripts provided the source from which TCR beta CDR3 regions were amplified. A first-round RT-PCR of the TCR CDR3 used the HTBI primer set. A single record per CDR3 protein comes from TCRdb applying MiXCR to the multiplex PCR reads. The sample holds 270,000 or so distinct CDR3 sequences, 13% to 15% seen once. The sample was blood. This rearrangement joins TRBV10-3 to TRBJ1-3; D is unclear. The clonotype originates from a woman between 50 and 59 years old with Graves' hyperthyroidism that later progressed to Graves' ophthalmopathy. CDR3 region: CAIMVGGNTIYF. CDR3 DNA sequence: TGTGCCATCATGGTGGGTGGAAACACCATATATTTT.